The 23 T cell receptor beta chains presented below share a single source sample, sequenced in a study of cytomegalovirus exposure and HLA in healthy donors. Use of 60 Vbeta and 13 Jbeta primers characterized the PCR. Using immunoSEQ multiplex PCR, the repertoire was profiled, and TCRdb retains in-frame clones only, with some absent. This repertoire comprises 200,000 to 250,000 clones; its ten largest clones make up about 1%. The sequenced material came from PBMCs. All receptors come from a girl aged 2-10 years in good health and CMV-seropositive.

V and J are TRBV5-5 and TRBJ2-5; D unclear. Trimming took off 0 bases at V and 10 bases at J, with 10 bases between the two ends. The CDR3 length is 12 residues. Germline V CDR1 and CDR2: SGHKS, YYEKEE (reference sequence). CDR3 loop: CASSLGGEVQYF. The CDR3 region has the DNA TGTGCCAGCAGCTTGGGAGGAGAGGTCCAGTACTTC.

The gene calls are TRBV19 and TRBJ1-1; no reliable D call. V shed 3 bases and J shed 1 base, with 6 bases lying between them. The CDR3 covers 13 residues. Germline V lookup: CDR1 LNHDA, CDR2 SQIVND (reference sequence). This CDR3 reads CASSIGGNTEAFF. In DNA, the CDR3 is TGTGCCAGTAGTATCGGAGGGAACACTGAAGCTTTCTTT.

This chain connects TRBV29-1 to TRBJ2-7; D perhaps matches TRBD1 (5 bases). The CDR3 spans 13 residues. Between the trimmed V and J ends, which lost 5 bases and 3 bases, there was a span of 14 bases. CDR1 SQVTM and CDR2 ANQGSEA come from the germline V gene. The CDR3 DNA reads as TGCAGCGTTCAGACAGCGTTCAGCTACGAGCAGTACTTC. It translates to CSVQTAFSYEQYF.

The V and J genes are TRBV5-4 and TRBJ2-1; TRBD2 might be the D (6 bases). Trimming left V 0 bases short and J 8 bases short, with 15 bases between. The germline V gene has CDR1 SGHNT and CDR2 YYREEE (reference sequence). CDR3 length: 15 amino acids. CDR3 bases: TGTGCCAGCAGCTTGGTTGGGACTCACACAGATGAGCAGTTCTTC. It yields the protein CASSLVGTHTDEQFF.

The chain joins TRBV6-5 to TRBJ2-7, with 9 bases matching TRBD1. Trimming cost V 0 bases and J 3 bases; bases outside gene matches: 3. The CDR3 consists of 15 residues. Germline CDR1 is MNHEY and CDR2 is SVGAGI. CDR3 in DNA: TGTGCCAGCAGTTACTCGAAGGGACAGGGCTACGAGCAGTACTTC. Translating gives CASSYSKGQGYEQYF.

The CDR3 is CASSFPSLAEQYF. CDR3 in DNA: TGTGCCAGCAGCTTCCCATCGCTAGCGGAGCAGTACTTC. The chain uses TRBV7-9 and TRBJ2-7, with a tentative D call TRBD2 (6 bases). Per the germline V gene, CDR1 is SEHNR and CDR2 is FQNEAQ (reference sequence). V shed 3 bases and J shed 7 bases, with 13 bases lying between them. The CDR3 has 13 amino acids.

The chain links TRBV6-1 to TRBJ2-1; perhaps TRBD1 as D (6 bases). Germline CDR1 is MNHNS and CDR2 is SASEGT. Trimming stripped 2 bases from V and 5 bases from J, with 16 bases between. The CDR3 has 16 amino acids. CDR3: CASSELMGAPHNEQFF. The CDR3 DNA reads as TGTGCCAGCAGTGAATTGATGGGGGCGCCACACAATGAGCAGTTCTTC.

The chain recombines TRBV6-6 with TRBJ1-4, with 10 bases that match TRBD1. The CDR3 totals 15 residues. Germline CDR1 reads MNHNY; CDR2 reads SVGAGI (reference sequence). Trimming removed 0 bases from V and 10 bases from J; junction bases left unmatched: 5. CDR3 DNA sequence: TGTGCCAGCAGTTACTCCGACAGGGGGCCTGGAAAACTGTTTTTT. Protein sequence: CASSYSDRGPGKLFF.

The rearrangement uses TRBV6-5 and TRBJ1-2; 8 bases are a match to TRBD1. Trimming cost V 6 bases and J 5 bases; bases outside gene matches: 8. The CDR3 totals 14 residues. CDR1 is MNHEY, CDR2 SVGAGI, per germline. The CDR3 is CASRSPGGGYGYTF. Here the CDR3 DNA reads TGTGCCAGCAGGTCTCCAGGGGGCGGGTATGGCTACACCTTC.

The chain has TRBV5-1 and TRBJ2-1; the match to TRBD1 covers 10 bases. This CDR3 has 15 amino acids. Germline lookup yields CDR1 SGHRS and CDR2 YFSETQ. J gave up 3 bases and V 2 bases, and 2 bases lay outside the gene matches. The CDR3 sequence is CASSLGDRGYNEQFF. The CDR3, as DNA: TGCGCCAGCAGCTTAGGGGACAGGGGCTACAATGAGCAGTTCTTC. Using reference TRBV5-1 and TRBJ2-1 for the parts outside the CDR3, the full variable domain is KAGVTQTPRYLIKTRGQQVTLSCSPISGHRSVSWYQQTPGQGLQFLFEYFSETQRNKGNFPGRFSGRQFSNSRSEMNVSTLELGDSALYLCASSLGDRGYNEQFFGPGTRLTVL.

The chain carries TRBV20-1 and TRBJ2-7; D gene uncertain. The germline V gene has CDR1 DFQATT and CDR2 SNEGSKA (reference sequence). The CDR3 length is 11 residues. Trimming took 2 bases from V and 2 from J, leaving 4 bases between them. Here the CDR3 DNA reads TGCAGTGCTAGAACTGCCTACGAGCAGTACTTC. Encoded protein: CSARTAYEQYF.

The chain combines TRBV15 with TRBJ2-1, with a tentative D call TRBD1 (6 bases). Trimming took off 1 base at V and 10 bases at J, with 29 bases between the two ends. Germline V gene lookup returns CDR1 LNHNV and CDR2 YYDKDF (reference sequence). The CDR3 sequence is 19 residues long. The CDR3 loop is CATSRVGLLGRGSPLEQFF. Here the CDR3 DNA reads TGTGCCACCAGCAGAGTGGGTCTCCTCGGCAGGGGCTCTCCCCTGGAGCAGTTCTTC.

The genes are TRBV7-8 and TRBJ2-2, with 7 bases aligning to TRBD1. The trim removed 5 bases at V and 2 bases at J, leaving 5 bases unmatched. The germline V gene has CDR1 SGHVS and CDR2 FQNEAQ. The CDR3 loop spans 15 amino acids. This CDR3 reads CASSITGANTGELFF. CDR3 DNA sequence: TGTGCCAGCAGCATTACAGGGGCCAACACCGGGGAGCTGTTTTTT.

The DNA of the CDR3 is TGTGCCAGCAGCGCTTGGGACTTGGGAGAAGCTTTCTTT. Protein product: CASSAWDLGEAFF. The rearrangement uses TRBV14 and TRBJ1-1; D perhaps matches TRBD1 (5 bases). This CDR3 spans 13 amino acids. Germline CDR1 is SGHDN and CDR2 is FVKESK. V was pared by 5 bases and J by 8 bases, with 15 bases between. Complete variable domain (other parts from reference TRBV14 and TRBJ1-1): EAGVTQFPSHSVIEKGQTVTLRCDPISGHDNLYWYRRVMGKEIKFLLHFVKESKQDESGMPNNRFLAERTGGTYSTLKVQPAELEDSGVYFCASSAWDLGEAFFGQGTRLTVV.

DNA for the CDR3: TGCGCCAGCAGCGAAAAGAGGACAGTGGGGAACACTGAAGCTTTCTTT. This sequence encodes CASSEKRTVGNTEAFF. The rearrangement joins TRBV10-1 to TRBJ1-1; tentatively, D is TRBD1 (6 bases). The CDR3 has 16 residues. Trimming stripped 6 bases from V and 1 base from J, with 18 bases between. Germline CDR1 is WNHNN and CDR2 is SYGVQD (reference sequence).

The chain employs TRBV28 and TRBJ2-4, with 10 nucleotides matching TRBD2. CDR1 is MDHEN and CDR2 is SYDVKM in the germline V gene. The J segment lost 7 bases and the V segment lost 2 bases, leaving 17 bases of the junction unmatched. This CDR3 region has 19 residues. CDR3 loop: CASSLGLGSGRAKLNIQYF. As DNA, the CDR3 is TGTGCCAGCAGTTTAGGGCTGGGCAGCGGGAGGGCAAAGTTGAACATTCAGTACTTC.

The chain uses TRBV5-6 and TRBJ2-1; possible D gene TRBD2, 6 bases. Trimming removed 4 bases from V and 6 bases from J, with 11 bases in between. Germline V gene lookup returns CDR1 SGHDT and CDR2 YYEEEE. This CDR3 has 13 amino acids. CDR3 protein: CASSNPAGNEQFF. Written as DNA, the CDR3 is TGTGCCAGCAGCAACCCAGCGGGCAATGAGCAGTTCTTC.

This chain uses TRBV2 with TRBJ1-5, with TRBD1 as a possible D gene (5 bases). The ends were cut back, 4 bases at V and 7 bases at J, with 11 bases in the middle. This CDR3 spans 13 amino acids. Germline CDR1 and CDR2: SNHLY and FYNNEI. The CDR3 DNA follows: TGTGCCAGCAGTGGATGGGGCTGGCAGCCCCAGCATTTT. This translates into CASSGWGWQPQHF.

The CDR3 reads CASSSNRGTATGELFF. In nucleotides, the CDR3 is TGCGCCAGCAGCTCCAACCGCGGGACAGCCACCGGGGAGCTGTTTTTT. V usage is TRBV5-1 and J usage is TRBJ2-2; D may be TRBD1 (7 bases). Germline V gene lookup returns CDR1 SGHRS and CDR2 YFSETQ. CDR3 length: 16 residues. With 3 bases removed from V and 4 bases from J, the gap between germline ends came to 16 bases.

The chain is built from TRBV7-2 and TRBJ1-1; maybe TRBD1 (5 bases). Germline lookup yields CDR1 SGHTA and CDR2 FQGNSA. Trimming cost V 5 bases and J 5 bases, with 12 bases left between them. CDR3 length equals 13 residues. CDR3 nucleotides: TGTGCCAGCAGCGAAGGGACTGGAACTGAAGCTTTCTTT. The encoded protein is CASSEGTGTEAFF. The complete variable domain, with remaining parts taken from reference TRBV7-2 and TRBJ1-1, reads GAGVSQSPSNKVTEKGKDVELRCDPISGHTALYWYRQSLGQGLEFLIYFQGNSAPDKSGLPSDRFSAERTGGSVSTLTIQRTQQEDSAVYLCASSEGTGTEAFFGQGTRLTVV.

The chain combines TRBV25-1 with TRBJ2-2; tentatively, D is TRBD1 (6 bases). V was clipped by 6 bases and J by 4 bases, with 12 bases between them. The CDR3 has 14 residues. CDR1 MGHDK and CDR2 SYGVNS come from the germline V gene. The CDR3 nucleotides read TGTGCCAGCAGCTTCACAGGGATCACCGGGGAGCTGTTTTTT. It encodes CASSFTGITGELFF.

The V and J genes are TRBV7-2 and TRBJ2-2; 8 nucleotides align to TRBD2. CDR3 length: 16 residues. The V segment lost 4 bases and the J segment 2 bases; nucleotides outside the gene matches: 6. From germline, CDR1 is SGHTA and CDR2 FQGNSA. This CDR3 is CASSSTGGLNTGELFF. The CDR3 bases are TGTGCCAGCAGCTCCACGGGGGGGCTAAACACCGGGGAGCTGTTTTTT.

CDR3 DNA sequence: TGTGCCAGCAGTGGGGGTAACAGGGGGAACTTTGACGAGCAGTACTTC. Its protein product is CASSGGNRGNFDEQYF. The chain combines TRBV27 with TRBJ2-7; 8 nucleotides line up with TRBD1. Per the germline V gene, CDR1 is MNHEY and CDR2 is SMNVEV (reference sequence). Trimming took 5 bases from V and 5 from J; bases not matched to a gene: 14. There are 16 residues in the CDR3.